Listed below are T cell receptor beta chains from one sample, sequenced in a study of cytomegalovirus exposure and HLA in healthy donors. Assay: immunoSEQ multiplex PCR; the TCRdb copy retains only in-frame clones and omits some. This table has 95,000 to 150,000 clones, 60% to 75% appearing once. What was sequenced was PBMCs. These receptors all stem from a middle-aged woman in good health and CMV-seropositive. The CDR3 runs from the conserved cysteine through the conserved F or W. The D gene is left open where the match is weak. Rows give clone size only sometimes, using once, few, many, or a class for an expanded clone.

V,size,J,D,CDR3,DNA
TRBV5-1,.,TRBJ2-2,.,CASSTWAGPGELFF,TGCGCCAGCAGCACATGGGCAGGGCCCGGGGAGCTGTTTTTT
TRBV9,.,TRBJ1-1,.,CASSVRAQAPIMNTEAFF,TGTGCCAGCAGCGTAAGGGCACAGGCGCCGATAATGAACACTGAAGCTTTCTTT
TRBV27,.,TRBJ2-3,.,CASSSLGADTQYF,TGTGCCAGCAGTTCGTTGGGGGCTGATACGCAGTATTTT
TRBV6-5,few,TRBJ2-7,.,CASSRTYSYEQYF,TGTGCCAGCAGTCGGACATACTCCTACGAGCAGTACTTC
TRBV27,.,TRBJ2-1,TRBD1,CASSLPGTGFDEQFF,TGTGCCAGCAGTCTACCCGGGACAGGGTTCGATGAGCAGTTCTTC
TRBV10-2,once,TRBJ1-2,.,CASSEVTGYGYTF,TGCGCCAGCAGTGAGGTGACAGGCTATGGCTACACCTTC
TRBV15,.,TRBJ2-3,.,CATSRVGDNTDTQYF,TGTGCCACCAGCAGAGTAGGGGACAACACAGATACGCAGTATTTT
TRBV30,few,TRBJ1-4,.,CAWSVERTNEKLFF,TGTGCCTGGAGTGTGGAGAGGACTAATGAAAAACTGTTTTTT
TRBV28,.,TRBJ2-7,TRBD1,CASSRTGYEQYF,TGTGCCAGCAGCCGGACAGGGTACGAGCAGTACTTC
TRBV29-1,.,TRBJ1-2,TRBD1,CSVRIDRAYGYTF,TGCAGCGTGCGAATTGACAGGGCCTATGGCTACACCTTC
TRBV27,.,TRBJ2-1,.,CANPIIAYNEQFF,TGTGCCAACCCAATTATAGCCTACAATGAGCAGTTCTTC
TRBV5-1,.,TRBJ2-7,TRBD1,CASSPWASGQGADEQYF,TGCGCCAGCAGCCCGTGGGCTTCCGGACAGGGGGCCGACGAGCAGTACTTC